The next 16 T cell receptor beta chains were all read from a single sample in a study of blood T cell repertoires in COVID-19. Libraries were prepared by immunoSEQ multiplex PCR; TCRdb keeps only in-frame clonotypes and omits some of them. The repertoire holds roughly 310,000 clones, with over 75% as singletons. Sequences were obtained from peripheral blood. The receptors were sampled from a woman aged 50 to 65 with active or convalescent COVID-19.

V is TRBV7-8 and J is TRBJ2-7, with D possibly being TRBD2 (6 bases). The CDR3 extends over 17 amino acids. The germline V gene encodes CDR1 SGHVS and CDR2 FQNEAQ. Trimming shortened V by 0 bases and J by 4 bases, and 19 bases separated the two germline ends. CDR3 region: CASSLALVGARGYEQYF. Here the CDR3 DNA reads TGTGCCAGCAGCTTAGCGCTAGTCGGGGCCCGGGGGTACGAGCAGTACTTC.

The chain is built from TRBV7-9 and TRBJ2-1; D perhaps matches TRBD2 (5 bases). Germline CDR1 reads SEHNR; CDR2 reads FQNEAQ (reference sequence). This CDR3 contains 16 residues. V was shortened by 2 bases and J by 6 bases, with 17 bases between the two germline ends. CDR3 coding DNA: TGTGCCAGCAGCTTACTTCGCCAGGAGGCCCTCAATGAGCAGTTCTTC. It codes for CASSLLRQEALNEQFF.

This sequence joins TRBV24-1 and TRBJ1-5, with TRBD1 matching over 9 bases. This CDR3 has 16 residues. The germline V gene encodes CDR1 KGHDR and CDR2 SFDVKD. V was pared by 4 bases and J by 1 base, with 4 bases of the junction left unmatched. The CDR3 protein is CATSDRDRGSNQPQHF. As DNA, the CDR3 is TGTGCCACCAGTGACCGTGACAGGGGGAGCAATCAGCCCCAGCATTTT.

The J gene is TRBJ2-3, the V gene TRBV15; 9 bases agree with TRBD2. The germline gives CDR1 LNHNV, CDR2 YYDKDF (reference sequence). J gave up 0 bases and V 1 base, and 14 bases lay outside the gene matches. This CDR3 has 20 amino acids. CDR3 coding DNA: TGTGCCACCAGCAGAGCAGCGGGGACTAGCTCCCGTCCTAGCACAGATACGCAGTATTTT. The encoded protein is CATSRAAGTSSRPSTDTQYF.

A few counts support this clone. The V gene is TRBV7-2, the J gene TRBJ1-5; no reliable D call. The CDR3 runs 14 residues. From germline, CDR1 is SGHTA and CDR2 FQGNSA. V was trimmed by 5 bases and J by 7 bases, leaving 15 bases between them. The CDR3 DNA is TGTGCCAGCAGCCTGGGAGAGGCCGGGCAGCCCCAGCATTTT. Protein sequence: CASSLGEAGQPQHF.

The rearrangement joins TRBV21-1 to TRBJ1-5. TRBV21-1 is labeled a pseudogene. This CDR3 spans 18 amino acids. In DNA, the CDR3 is TGTGCCAGCAGCAACTCAGACGGGAGGCAGGAGGGTTACCAGCCCCAGCATTTT. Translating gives CASSNSDGRQEGYQPQHF.

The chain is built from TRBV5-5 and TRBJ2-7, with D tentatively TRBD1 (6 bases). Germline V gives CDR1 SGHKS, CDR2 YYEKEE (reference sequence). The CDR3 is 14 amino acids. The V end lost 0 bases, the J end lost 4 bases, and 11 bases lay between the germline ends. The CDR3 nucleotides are TGTGCCAGCAGCTTGGGGGGACAAATTTACGAGCAGTACTTC. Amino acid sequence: CASSLGGQIYEQYF.

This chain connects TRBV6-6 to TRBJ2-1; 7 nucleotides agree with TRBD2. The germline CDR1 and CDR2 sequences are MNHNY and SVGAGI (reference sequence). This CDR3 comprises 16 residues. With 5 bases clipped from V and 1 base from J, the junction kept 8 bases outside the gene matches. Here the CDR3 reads CASSPLSRGSYNEQFF. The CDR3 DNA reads TGTGCCAGCAGTCCCCTCTCGCGGGGGTCCTACAATGAGCAGTTCTTC.

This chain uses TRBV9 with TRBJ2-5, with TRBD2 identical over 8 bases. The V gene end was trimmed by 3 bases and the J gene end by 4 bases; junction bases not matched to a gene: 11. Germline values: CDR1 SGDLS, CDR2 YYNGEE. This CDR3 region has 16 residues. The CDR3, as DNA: TGTGCCAGCAGCGCCCTCTCTAGCGGGCCTTCAGAGACCCAGTACTTC. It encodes CASSALSSGPSETQYF.

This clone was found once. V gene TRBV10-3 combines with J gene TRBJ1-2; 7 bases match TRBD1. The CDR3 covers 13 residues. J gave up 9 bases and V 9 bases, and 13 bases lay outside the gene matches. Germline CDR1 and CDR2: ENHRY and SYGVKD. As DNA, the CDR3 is TGTGCCATTTCAGGACAGGTCGGTGTCAGCTACACCTTC. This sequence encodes CAISGQVGVSYTF.

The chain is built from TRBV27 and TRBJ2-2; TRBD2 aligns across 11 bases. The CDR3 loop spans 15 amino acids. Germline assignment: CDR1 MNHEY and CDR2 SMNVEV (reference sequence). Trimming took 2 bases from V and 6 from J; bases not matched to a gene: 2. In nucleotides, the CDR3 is TGTGCCAGCAGTTTAGTAGCGGGGGGGCCCGGGGAGCTGTTTTTT. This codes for CASSLVAGGPGELFF.

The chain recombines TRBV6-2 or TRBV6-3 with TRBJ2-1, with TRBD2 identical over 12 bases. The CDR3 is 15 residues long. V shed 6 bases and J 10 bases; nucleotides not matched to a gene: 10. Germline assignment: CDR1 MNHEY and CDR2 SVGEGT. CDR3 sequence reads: CASSLLAGGRVEQFF. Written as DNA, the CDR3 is TGTGCCAGCAGCCTCCTAGCGGGAGGGCGGGTGGAGCAGTTCTTC.

Written as DNA, the CDR3 is TGTGCTAGTGGTTTGTCCCCTACTAGCGGGAGGGTTACCGGGGAGCTGTTTTTT. Translation: CASGLSPTSGRVTGELFF. The chain is built from TRBV12-5 and TRBJ2-2, with 13 bases aligning to TRBD2. The CDR3 covers 18 residues. Germline CDR1 and CDR2: LGHNT and FRNRAP. V shed 2 bases and J 5 bases; nucleotides not matched to a gene: 8. The whole variable domain, remainder taken from reference TRBV12-5 and TRBJ2-2, is DARVTQTPRHKVTEMGQEVTMRCQPILGHNTVFWYRQTMMQGLELLAYFRNRAPLDDSGMPKDRFSAEMPDATLATLKIQPSEPRDSAVYFCASGLSPTSGRVTGELFFGEGSRLTVL.

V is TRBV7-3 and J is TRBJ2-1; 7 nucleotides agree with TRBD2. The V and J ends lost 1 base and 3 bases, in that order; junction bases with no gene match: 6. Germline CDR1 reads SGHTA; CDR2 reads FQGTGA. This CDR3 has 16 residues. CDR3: CASSLKAGALYNEQFF. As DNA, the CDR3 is TGTGCCAGCAGCTTAAAGGCGGGAGCCCTCTACAATGAGCAGTTCTTC.

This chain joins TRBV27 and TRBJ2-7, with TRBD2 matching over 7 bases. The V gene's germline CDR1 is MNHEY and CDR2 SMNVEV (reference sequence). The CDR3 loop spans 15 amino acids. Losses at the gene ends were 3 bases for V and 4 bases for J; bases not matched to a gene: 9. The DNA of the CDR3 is TGTGCCAGCAGTTTGGGGAGGGGCCCAGAATACGAGCAGTACTTC. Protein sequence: CASSLGRGPEYEQYF.

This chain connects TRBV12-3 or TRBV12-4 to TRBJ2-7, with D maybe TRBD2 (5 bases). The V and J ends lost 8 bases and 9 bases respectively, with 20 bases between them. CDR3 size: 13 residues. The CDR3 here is CASGDYAIRRQYF. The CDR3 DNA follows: TGTGCCAGCGGTGACTACGCGATTAGGAGGCAGTACTTC.